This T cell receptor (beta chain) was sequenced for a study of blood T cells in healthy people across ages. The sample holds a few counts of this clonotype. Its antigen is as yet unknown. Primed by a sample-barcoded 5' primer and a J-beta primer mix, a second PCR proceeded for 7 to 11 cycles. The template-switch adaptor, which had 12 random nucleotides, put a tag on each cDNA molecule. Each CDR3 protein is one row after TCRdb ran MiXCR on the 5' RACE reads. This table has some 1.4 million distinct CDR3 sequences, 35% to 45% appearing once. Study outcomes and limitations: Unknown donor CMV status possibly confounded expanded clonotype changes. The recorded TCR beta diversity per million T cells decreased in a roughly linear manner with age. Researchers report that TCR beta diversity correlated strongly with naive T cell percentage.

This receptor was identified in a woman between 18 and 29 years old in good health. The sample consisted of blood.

CDR3 loop: CSARLTGSYEQYF. The CDR3 DNA reads TGCAGTGCTAGACTGACAGGCTCCTACGAGCAGTACTTC. J is TRBJ2-7 and V is TRBV20-1, with a tentative D call TRBD1 (6 bases). The CDR3 consists of 13 residues. CDR1 and CDR2 from the germline V gene are DFQATT and SNEGSKA (reference sequence). Trimming left V 2 bases short and J 0 bases short, with 8 bases between.